A selection of T cell receptor beta chains follows, all from one sample in a study of OX40 agonist ivuxolimab in advanced cancers. The table came from immunoSEQ multiplex PCR; TCRdb's copy has only in-frame clones and leaves some out. Among about 83,000 clones listed, 75% to 95% were seen once. The sequencing here drew on CD4+ or CD8+ T cells sorted from blood, taken in a trial of the OX40 agonist ivuxolimab. Source of these receptors: an adult with an advanced solid tumor such as melanoma, head and neck, liver or kidney cancer. CDR3s include the opening cysteine and the closing phenylalanine or tryptophan. D genes are given only for firm matches. Clone size, where shown, is once, few, many, or a class for clones that have expanded.

V gene: TRBV28; J gene: TRBJ1-5; CDR3 length: 14; D gene: -; clone size: -; CDR3 DNA: TGTGCCAGCAGTTTACGGGGGTTGAGTCAGCCCCAGCATTTT; CDR3 protein: CASSLRGLSQPQHF
V gene: TRBV6-5; J gene: TRBJ1-1; CDR3 length: 14; D gene: -; clone size: -; CDR3 DNA: TGTGCCAGCAGTTACCCAGGGTCGAACACTGAAGCTTTCTTT; CDR3 protein: CASSYPGSNTEAFF
V gene: TRBV5-1; J gene: TRBJ1-5; CDR3 length: 15; D gene: TRBD1; clone size: -; CDR3 DNA: TGCGCCAGCAGCCATCGGGACAGTTACAATCAGCCCCAGCATTTT; CDR3 protein: CASSHRDSYNQPQHF
V gene: TRBV7-8; J gene: TRBJ2-7; CDR3 length: 13; D gene: -; clone size: -; CDR3 DNA: TGTGCCAGCAGCATGTGGGCGACCTACGAGCAGTACTTC; CDR3 protein: CASSMWATYEQYF
V gene: TRBV6-5; J gene: TRBJ2-1; CDR3 length: 15; D gene: TRBD2; clone size: -; CDR3 DNA: TGTGCCAGCAGTAGGACTAGCGTGCTCTACAATGAGCAGTTCTTC; CDR3 protein: CASSRTSVLYNEQFF
V gene: TRBV7-3; J gene: TRBJ2-1; CDR3 length: 15; D gene: TRBD1; clone size: -; CDR3 DNA: TGTGCCAGCAGCCCAATGACAGGGGGGTACAATGAGCAGTTCTTC; CDR3 protein: CASSPMTGGYNEQFF
V gene: TRBV4-3; J gene: TRBJ2-7; CDR3 length: 16; D gene: TRBD2; clone size: -; CDR3 DNA: TGCGCCAGCAGCCAAGAGGCCCTAGCGGGGTACTACGAGCAGTACTTC; CDR3 protein: CASSQEALAGYYEQYF
V gene: TRBV28; J gene: TRBJ2-7; CDR3 length: 15; D gene: TRBD1; clone size: -; CDR3 DNA: TGTGCCAGCAGCAGTCCGGGACAGGGGCCCTACGAGCAGTACTTC; CDR3 protein: CASSSPGQGPYEQYF
V gene: TRBV25-1; J gene: TRBJ2-5; CDR3 length: 15; D gene: -; clone size: -; CDR3 DNA: TGTGCCAGCAGTACCTCGGTGGGGTACCAAGAGACCCAGTACTTC; CDR3 protein: CASSTSVGYQETQYF
V gene: TRBV2; J gene: TRBJ1-2; CDR3 length: 14; D gene: -; clone size: -; CDR3 DNA: TGTGCCAGCAGCGAGGACACGAACTACTATGGCTACACCTTC; CDR3 protein: CASSEDTNYYGYTF
V gene: TRBV6-5; J gene: TRBJ1-1; CDR3 length: 12; D gene: -; clone size: -; CDR3 DNA: TGTGCCAGCAGTTTTGAAAACACTGAAGCTTTCTTT; CDR3 protein: CASSFENTEAFF
V gene: TRBV27; J gene: TRBJ1-2; CDR3 length: 13; D gene: -; clone size: -; CDR3 DNA: TGTGCCAGCAGTTTCCAGACGTGGGAGAGCTACACCTTC; CDR3 protein: CASSFQTWESYTF
V gene: TRBV7-9; J gene: TRBJ2-3; CDR3 length: 14; D gene: TRBD1; clone size: -; CDR3 DNA: TGTGCCAGCAGCTCTAATTTACAGGGGATGTCGCAGTATTTT; CDR3 protein: CASSSNLQGMSQYF
V gene: TRBV25-1; J gene: TRBJ2-3; CDR3 length: 11; D gene: -; clone size: -; CDR3 DNA: TGTGCCAGCAGTCATGGGGATACGCAGTATTTT; CDR3 protein: CASSHGDTQYF
V gene: TRBV19; J gene: TRBJ2-1; CDR3 length: 15; D gene: TRBD1; clone size: -; CDR3 DNA: TGTGCCAGTAGTATACAGGGGGTTGCCTACAATGAGCAGTTCTTC; CDR3 protein: CASSIQGVAYNEQFF
V gene: TRBV6-5; J gene: TRBJ2-5; CDR3 length: 13; D gene: -; clone size: -; CDR3 DNA: TGTGCCAGCAGTTACTCAGGTGGAGAGACCCAGTACTTC; CDR3 protein: CASSYSGGETQYF
V gene: TRBV4-2; J gene: TRBJ2-1; CDR3 length: 15; D gene: -; clone size: once; CDR3 DNA: TGTGCCAGCAGCCAAGGACGGGGCTACTACAATGAGCAGTTCTTC; CDR3 protein: CASSQGRGYYNEQFF
V gene: TRBV28; J gene: TRBJ2-1; CDR3 length: 15; D gene: -; clone size: -; CDR3 DNA: TGTGCCAGCAGTTCACCGGGACACTCATACAATGAGCAGTTCTTC; CDR3 protein: CASSSPGHSYNEQFF
V gene: TRBV27; J gene: TRBJ1-2; CDR3 length: 13; D gene: TRBD1; clone size: -; CDR3 DNA: TGTGCCAGCAGACAGGGACAGGGGTATGGCTACACCTTC; CDR3 protein: CASRQGQGYGYTF
V gene: TRBV27; J gene: TRBJ2-7; CDR3 length: 14; D gene: -; clone size: -; CDR3 DNA: TGTGCCAGCAGTTTATGGGGAAGCTCCTACGAGCAGTACTTC; CDR3 protein: CASSLWGSSYEQYF
V gene: TRBV9; J gene: TRBJ2-3; CDR3 length: 13; D gene: -; clone size: -; CDR3 DNA: TGTGCCAGCTCATGGGACGGGGGAGATACGCAGTATTTT; CDR3 protein: CASSWDGGDTQYF
V gene: TRBV28; J gene: TRBJ2-1; CDR3 length: 11; D gene: -; clone size: -; CDR3 DNA: TGTGCCAGCAGTTTATATAATGAGCAGTTCTTC; CDR3 protein: CASSLYNEQFF
V gene: TRBV6-1; J gene: TRBJ2-7; CDR3 length: 14; D gene: -; clone size: -; CDR3 DNA: TGTGCCAGCAGTTGGGCAGGGGACTACTACGAGCAGTACTTC; CDR3 protein: CASSWAGDYYEQYF
V gene: TRBV5-4; J gene: TRBJ2-1; CDR3 length: 16; D gene: TRBD1; clone size: -; CDR3 DNA: TGTGCCAGCAGCTTGGCGGCGACAGGGACCTACAATGAGCAGTTCTTC; CDR3 protein: CASSLAATGTYNEQFF